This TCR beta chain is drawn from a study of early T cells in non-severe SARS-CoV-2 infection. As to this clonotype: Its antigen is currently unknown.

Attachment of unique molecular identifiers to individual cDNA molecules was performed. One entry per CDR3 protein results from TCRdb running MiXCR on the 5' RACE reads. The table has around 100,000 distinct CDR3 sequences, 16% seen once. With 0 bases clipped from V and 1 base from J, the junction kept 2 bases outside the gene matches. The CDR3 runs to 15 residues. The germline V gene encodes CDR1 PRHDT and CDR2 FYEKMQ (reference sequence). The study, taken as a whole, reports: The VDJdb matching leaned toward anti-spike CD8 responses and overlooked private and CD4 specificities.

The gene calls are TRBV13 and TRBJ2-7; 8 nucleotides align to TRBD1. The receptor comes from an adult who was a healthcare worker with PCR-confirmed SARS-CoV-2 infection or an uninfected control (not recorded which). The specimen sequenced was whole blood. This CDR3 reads CASSLGQGASYEQYF. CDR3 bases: TGTGCCAGCAGCTTAGGGCAGGGGGCTTCCTACGAGCAGTACTTC.